These 26 T cell receptor beta chains were sequenced from one sample in a study of cytomegalovirus exposure and HLA in healthy donors. PCR was performed using 60 Vbeta and 13 Jbeta primers. Assay: immunoSEQ multiplex PCR; the TCRdb copy retains only in-frame clones and omits some. The sample contains 50,000 to 70,000 clones, 55% to 75% of which appear only once. Sequencing was performed on PBMCs. The receptors derive from a man aged 40-49 years in good health and CMV-seropositive.

This sequence joins TRBV2 and TRBJ2-3; TRBD2 agrees at 8 bases. The germline V gene has CDR1 SNHLY and CDR2 FYNNEI. CDR3 length equals 15 residues. The trim removed 5 bases at V and 1 base at J, leaving 5 bases unmatched. CDR3 nucleotide sequence: TGTGCCAGCAGTTCCAGCGGGGGCCGCACAGATACGCAGTATTTT. It specifies CASSSSGGRTDTQYF.

In its sample, this clone was seen a few times. This chain links TRBV9 with TRBJ2-5; a possible D gene is TRBD1 (6 bases). The CDR3 loop spans 14 amino acids. Germline CDR1 reads SGDLS; CDR2 reads YYNGEE. V lost 5 bases, J lost 5 bases, and 16 bases lay in between. The CDR3 sequence: CASSPGTRAETQYF. The DNA for the CDR3 is TGTGCCAGCAGTCCCGGGACAAGAGCTGAGACCCAGTACTTC.

The rearrangement uses TRBV14 and TRBJ1-6, with D possibly matching TRBD1 (5 bases). The CDR3 is made up of 15 amino acids. Between the trimmed V and J ends, which lost 2 bases and 6 bases, there was a span of 11 bases. CDR1 and CDR2 from the germline V gene are SGHDN and FVKESK. CDR3 in amino acids: CASSQLGGSNSPLHF. The CDR3 coding sequence is TGTGCCAGCAGCCAATTGGGGGGGAGTAATTCACCCCTCCACTTT.

The chain employs TRBV5-6 and TRBJ1-6; D might be TRBD1 (5 bases). This CDR3 has 14 residues. Germline CDR1 and CDR2: SGHDT and YYEEEE. V lost 3 bases and J 6 bases, leaving 10 bases between the germline ends. The CDR3 region is CASSWQGVNSPLHF. CDR3 bases: TGTGCCAGCAGCTGGCAGGGTGTTAATTCACCCCTCCACTTT.

This chain links TRBV7-3 with TRBJ2-7; TRBD1 might be the D (6 bases). V lost 5 bases and J 0 bases, leaving 11 bases between the germline ends. Germline CDR1 is SGHTA and CDR2 is FQGTGA. The CDR3 contains 14 residues. CDR3 DNA sequence: TGTGCCAGCAGCCCCCGACAGGCCTCCTACGAGCAGTACTTC. Its translation: CASSPRQASYEQYF.

J is TRBJ1-1 and V is TRBV5-4; TRBD1 agrees at 11 bases. The J segment lost 3 bases and the V segment lost 2 bases, leaving 6 bases of the junction unmatched. The CDR3 is 16 residues long. Germline CDR1 and CDR2: SGHNT and YYREEE (reference sequence). CDR3 sequence: CASSLTRDRGDTEAFF. The CDR3 DNA reads TGTGCCAGCAGCTTAACCAGGGACAGGGGGGACACTGAAGCTTTCTTT.

The rearrangement joins TRBV5-1 to TRBJ1-2, with TRBD1 as a possible D gene (6 bases). Per germline, CDR1 SGHRS and CDR2 YFSETQ. The CDR3 spans 17 residues. V was trimmed by 5 bases and J by 3 bases, leaving 23 bases between them. CDR3 sequence: CASSPTSGESADYGYTF. The CDR3 DNA follows: TGCGCCAGCAGTCCTACCTCAGGGGAGTCGGCCGACTATGGCTACACCTTC.

On this clone itself: Because the CDR3 is missing its conserved closing phenylalanine or tryptophan, this is likely a read error. No DNA is shown, since the ends of the CDR3 on it are uncertain; the CDR3 is the one TCRdb lists. J is TRBJ1-4 and V is TRBV5-6; TRBD1, the table's D call, was not compared with the DNA. A total of 12 residues make up the CDR3, ends included. Germline CDR1 is SGHDT and CDR2 is YYEEEE. This CDR3 is CASSQALGTPSI.

V is TRBV2 and J is TRBJ1-6, with 10 bases aligning to TRBD1. This CDR3 is 14 amino acids long. V shed 7 bases, J shed 10 bases, and the junction held 7 bases outside the gene matches. Germline V lookup: CDR1 SNHLY, CDR2 FYNNEI. CDR3 region: CASTGTGARSPLHF. CDR3 bases: TGTGCCAGCACAGGGACAGGGGCAAGGTCACCCCTCCACTTT.

This clone was seen only a few times. The rearrangement links TRBV5-1 to TRBJ2-7; the match to TRBD1 covers 8 bases. This CDR3 has 15 amino acids. Trimming cost V 1 base and J 3 bases; bases outside gene matches: 6. Germline V lookup: CDR1 SGHRS, CDR2 YFSETQ. The DNA for the CDR3 is TGCGCCAGCAGCTTGCATGGGACAGGATTCTACGAGCAGTACTTC. This codes for CASSLHGTGFYEQYF.

This clone was picked up a small number of times. The chain carries TRBV9 and TRBJ1-6; D is unresolved. Trimming removed 0 bases from V and 10 bases from J, with 14 bases in between. Looked up from germline, CDR1 is SGDLS and CDR2 is YYNGEE. The CDR3 length is 15 residues. This CDR3 reads CASSVGVGEGSPLHF. The CDR3 nucleotides read TGTGCCAGCAGCGTAGGTGTCGGGGAAGGCTCACCCCTCCACTTT.

The chain has TRBV7-2 and TRBJ2-5; possible D gene TRBD2, 6 bases. The germline V gene has CDR1 SGHTA and CDR2 FQGNSA. CDR3 length: 15 residues. V was clipped by 1 base and J by 8 bases, with 17 bases between them. The CDR3 region has the DNA TGTGCCAGCAGCTTAGTCTCGTTAGTGGGAGGAACCCAGTACTTC. Translation gives CASSLVSLVGGTQYF.

This clone was counted a few times. The chain recombines TRBV11-2 with TRBJ1-2, with D perhaps TRBD1 (6 bases). Germline V CDR1 and CDR2: SGHAT, FQNNGV. The germline V and J ends were trimmed by 5 bases and 3 bases, with 16 bases remaining between them. The CDR3 extends over 15 amino acids. The CDR3 loop is CASSPPTGAYYGYTF. The CDR3 coding sequence is TGTGCCAGCAGCCCCCCGACAGGAGCATACTATGGCTACACCTTC.

J is TRBJ2-1 and V is TRBV19, with a possible D match to TRBD1 (6 bases). The germline gives CDR1 LNHDA, CDR2 SQIVND (reference sequence). Trimming pared 9 bases from V and 0 bases from J, leaving 12 bases between. The CDR3 is 14 residues long. Written as DNA, the CDR3 is TGTGCCAGCAATCAGGGGCCCTCCTACAATGAGCAGTTCTTC. Encoded protein: CASNQGPSYNEQFF.

The chain employs TRBV7-2 and TRBJ2-7, with D uncertain. This CDR3 comprises 14 residues. Looked up from germline, CDR1 is SGHTA and CDR2 is FQGNSA. V was trimmed by 5 bases and J by 0 bases, leaving 11 bases between them. The CDR3 region has the DNA TGTGCCAGCAGCCCGACATCACCCTCCTACGAGCAGTACTTC. Translation gives CASSPTSPSYEQYF.

The count of this clone is one. The chain combines TRBV6-1 with TRBJ2-3, with D perhaps TRBD1 (7 bases). With 5 bases removed from V and 3 bases from J, the gap between germline ends came to 15 bases. Per germline, CDR1 MNHNS and CDR2 SASEGT. The CDR3 contains 15 residues. The CDR3: CASSQLRGETDTQYF. In DNA, the CDR3 is TGTGCCAGCAGTCAACTCAGGGGGGAAACAGATACGCAGTATTTT.

This chain links TRBV7-9 with TRBJ2-3; the D gene is possibly TRBD2 (5 bases). With 5 bases removed from V and 4 bases from J, the gap between germline ends came to 13 bases. The CDR3 contains 14 residues. Germline CDR1 and CDR2: SEHNR and FQNEAQ (reference sequence). The CDR3 DNA reads as TGTGCCAGCAGCGTCGGGAAAAGGTCAGATACGCAGTATTTT. It translates to CASSVGKRSDTQYF. Full variable domain (outside the CDR3, taken from reference TRBV7-9 and TRBJ2-3): DTGVSQNPRHKITKRGQNVTFRCDPISEHNRLYWYRQTLGQGPEFLTYFQNEAQLEKSRLLSDRFSAERPKGSFSTLEIQRTEQGDSAMYLCASSVGKRSDTQYFGPGTRLTVL.

The chain joins TRBV2 to TRBJ2-7; D might be TRBD2 (6 bases). The CDR3 runs 13 residues. The V gene's germline CDR1 is SNHLY and CDR2 FYNNEI. Trimming took off 6 bases at V and 7 bases at J, with 16 bases between the two ends. CDR3 bases: TGTGCCAGCAGGCGGGGCAGGGATGAAGAGCAGTACTTC. It yields the protein CASRRGRDEEQYF. Full variable domain (outside the CDR3, taken from reference TRBV2 and TRBJ2-7): EPEVTQTPSHQVTQMGQEVILRCVPISNHLYFYWYRQILGQKVEFLVSFYNNEISEKSEIFDDQFSVERPDGSNFTLKIRSTKLEDSAMYFCASRRGRDEEQYFGPGTRLTVT.

As concerns this clone: At one of its ends the junction is not consistent with the germline gene, which may arise from a read error. The chain has TRBV4-2 and TRBJ2-5, with D perhaps matching TRBD2 (6 bases). This CDR3 is built from 14 residues. From germline, CDR1 is LGHNA and CDR2 YNFKEQ. The CDR3 is CASSQGLAGQTRYF. The CDR3 nucleotides read TGTGCCAGCAGCCAAGGTTTGGCGGGGCAGACCCGGTACTTC.

The V call is TRBV11-2, the J call TRBJ2-2; TRBD2 matches at 7 bases. The J segment lost 1 base and the V segment lost 0 bases, leaving 2 bases of the junction unmatched. CDR1 is SGHAT and CDR2 is FQNNGV in the germline V gene. The CDR3 contains 16 residues. The CDR3 reads CASSLDGGWNTGELFF. The DNA of the CDR3 is TGTGCCAGCAGCTTAGACGGGGGGTGGAACACCGGGGAGCTGTTTTTT.

V and J are TRBV4-2 and TRBJ2-5; D ambiguous. This CDR3 contains 14 residues. V gave up 1 base and J gave up 5 bases, with 11 bases separating them. Germline V CDR1 and CDR2: LGHNA, YNFKEQ. The CDR3 DNA sequence: TGTGCCAGCAGCCAAGTGTCAGCGTGGGAGACCCAGTACTTC. Its translation: CASSQVSAWETQYF.

A few counts support this clone. V usage is TRBV7-9 and J usage is TRBJ1-1; TRBD1 matches at 8 bases. J was trimmed by 8 bases and V by 5 bases; bases with no gene match: 7. The length of the CDR3 is 13 residues. Per germline, CDR1 SEHNR and CDR2 FQNEAQ (reference sequence). The CDR3 nucleotides read TGTGCCAGCAGCCCTCCGGACAGGGAGGAAGCTTTCTTT. Amino acids: CASSPPDREEAFF.

This clone was observed a few times. The chain uses TRBV6-1 and TRBJ2-1; possible D gene TRBD2, 6 bases. Per the germline V gene, CDR1 is MNHNS and CDR2 is SASEGT. V was pared by 7 bases and J by 2 bases, with 9 bases between. The CDR3 totals 13 residues. The CDR3 bases are TGTGCCAGCAAGGAGCGGGCCTACAATGAGCAGTTCTTC. It codes for CASKERAYNEQFF.

The V and J genes are TRBV19 and TRBJ1-2; 7 bases fit TRBD1. The CDR3 has 14 amino acids. The germline CDR1 and CDR2 sequences are LNHDA and SQIVND (reference sequence). V gave up 7 bases and J gave up 3 bases; unmatched junction bases: 8. The CDR3 loop is CASTSTGEDYGYTF. The DNA for the CDR3 is TGTGCCAGTACCTCCACAGGGGAGGACTATGGCTACACCTTC.

This chain links TRBV5-1 with TRBJ1-1; 11 positions match TRBD1. The V segment lost 5 bases and the J segment 3 bases; nucleotides outside the gene matches: 6. The V gene's germline CDR1 is SGHRS and CDR2 YFSETQ. The CDR3 covers 15 residues. DNA of the CDR3: TGCGCCAGCAGTGGACAGGGGGCGGAGGACACTGAAGCTTTCTTT. This translates into CASSGQGAEDTEAFF. The whole variable domain, filled in from reference TRBV5-1 and TRBJ1-1, reads KAGVTQTPRYLIKTRGQQVTLSCSPISGHRSVSWYQQTPGQGLQFLFEYFSETQRNKGNFPGRFSGRQFSNSRSEMNVSTLELGDSALYLCASSGQGAEDTEAFFGQGTRLTVV.

J is TRBJ2-3 and V is TRBV7-2; D uncertain. The CDR3 spans 12 residues. The V gene lost 6 bases and the J gene lost 1 base, with 5 bases spanning the gap. Germline CDR1 reads SGHTA; CDR2 reads FQGNSA. The CDR3 sequence is CASRAGTDTQYF. The CDR3 DNA follows: TGTGCCAGCAGGGCTGGCACAGATACGCAGTATTTT.